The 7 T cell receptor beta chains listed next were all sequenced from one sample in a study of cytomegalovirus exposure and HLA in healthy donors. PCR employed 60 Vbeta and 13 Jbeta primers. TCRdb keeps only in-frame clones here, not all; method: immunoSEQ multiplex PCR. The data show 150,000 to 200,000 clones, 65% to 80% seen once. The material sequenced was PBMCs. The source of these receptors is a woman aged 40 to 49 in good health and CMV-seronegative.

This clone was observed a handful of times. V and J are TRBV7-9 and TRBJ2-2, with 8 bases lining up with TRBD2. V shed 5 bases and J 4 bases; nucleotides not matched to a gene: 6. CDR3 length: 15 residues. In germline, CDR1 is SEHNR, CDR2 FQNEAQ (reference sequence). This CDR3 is CASSPWAGGTGELFF. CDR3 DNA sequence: TGTGCCAGCAGCCCCTGGGCGGGGGGCACCGGGGAGCTGTTTTTT.

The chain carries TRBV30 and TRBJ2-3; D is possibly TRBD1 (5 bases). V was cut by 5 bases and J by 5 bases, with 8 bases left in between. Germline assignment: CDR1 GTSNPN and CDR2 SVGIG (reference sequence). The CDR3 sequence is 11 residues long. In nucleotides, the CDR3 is TGTGCCTGGGACCAGGGAGATACGCAGTATTTT. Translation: CAWDQGDTQYF. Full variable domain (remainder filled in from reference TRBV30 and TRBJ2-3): SQTIHQWPATLVQPVGSPLSLECTVEGTSNPNLYWYRQAAGRGLQLLFYSVGIGQISSEVPQNLSASRPQDRQFILSSKKLLLSDSGFYLCAWDQGDTQYFGPGTRLTVL.

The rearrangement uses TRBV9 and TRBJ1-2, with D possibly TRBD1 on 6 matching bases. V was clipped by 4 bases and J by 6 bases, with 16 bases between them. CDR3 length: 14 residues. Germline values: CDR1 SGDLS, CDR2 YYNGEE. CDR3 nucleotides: TGTGCCAGCAGCCCAGCGGCAGGGGCGGATGGCTACACCTTC. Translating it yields CASSPAAGADGYTF.

CDR3 DNA sequence: TGCGCCAGCAGCTTGGAACTAGCGGGAGCCGGGGAGCTGTTTTTT. As protein: CASSLELAGAGELFF. The rearrangement joins TRBV5-1 to TRBJ2-2, with TRBD2 matching over 11 bases. Germline V gene lookup returns CDR1 SGHRS and CDR2 YFSETQ. The CDR3 runs to 15 residues. Trimming removed 0 bases from V and 6 bases from J; junction bases left unmatched: 1.

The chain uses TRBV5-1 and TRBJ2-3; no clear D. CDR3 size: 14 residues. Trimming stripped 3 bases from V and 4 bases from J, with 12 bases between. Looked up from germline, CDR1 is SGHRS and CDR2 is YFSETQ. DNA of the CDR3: TGCGCCAGCAGCTCGCGGCTCGCCGCAGATACGCAGTATTTT. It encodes CASSSRLAADTQYF.

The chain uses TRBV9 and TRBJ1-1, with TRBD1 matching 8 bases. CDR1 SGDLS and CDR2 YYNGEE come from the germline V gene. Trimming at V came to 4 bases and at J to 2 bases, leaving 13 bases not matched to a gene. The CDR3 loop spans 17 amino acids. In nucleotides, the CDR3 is TGTGCCAGCAGCAAGGGACAGGCAGGGGTGGGAAACACTGAAGCTTTCTTT. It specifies CASSKGQAGVGNTEAFF.

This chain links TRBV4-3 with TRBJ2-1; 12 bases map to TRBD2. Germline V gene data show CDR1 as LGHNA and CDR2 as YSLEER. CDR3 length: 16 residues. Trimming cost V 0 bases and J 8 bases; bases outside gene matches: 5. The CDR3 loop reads CASSQETSGSIDEQFF. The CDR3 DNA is TGCGCCAGCAGCCAAGAGACTAGCGGGAGTATCGATGAGCAGTTCTTC.